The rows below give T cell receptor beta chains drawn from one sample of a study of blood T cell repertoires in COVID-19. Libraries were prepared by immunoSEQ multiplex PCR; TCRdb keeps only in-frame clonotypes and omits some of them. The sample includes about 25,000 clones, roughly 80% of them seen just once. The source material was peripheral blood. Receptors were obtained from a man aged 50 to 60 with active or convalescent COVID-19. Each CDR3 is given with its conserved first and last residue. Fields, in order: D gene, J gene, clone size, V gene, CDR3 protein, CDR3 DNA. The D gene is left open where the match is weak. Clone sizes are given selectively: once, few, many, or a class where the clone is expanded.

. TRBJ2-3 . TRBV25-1 CASNRDLGDTQYF TGTGCCAGCAACCGGGATCTCGGGGATACGCAGTATTTT
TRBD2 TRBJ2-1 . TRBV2 CASRGLREGNEQFF TGTGCCAGCAGAGGGTTGCGGGAGGGGAATGAGCAGTTCTTC
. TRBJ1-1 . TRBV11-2 CASSLWYRENTEAFF TGTGCCAGCAGCTTATGGTACAGGGAGAACACTGAAGCTTTCTTT
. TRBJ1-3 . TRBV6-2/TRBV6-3 CASSLSIAGQTGNTIYF TGTGCCAGCAGCCTATCGATCGCCGGACAGACCGGAAACACCATATATTTT
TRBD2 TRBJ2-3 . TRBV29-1 CSSQRGLLSTDTQYF TGCAGCAGTCAGCGGGGGCTCTTAAGCACAGATACGCAGTATTTT
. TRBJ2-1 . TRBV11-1 CASSLGYRVFKNEQFF TGTGCCAGCAGCTTAGGATACAGGGTATTTAAAAATGAGCAGTTCTTC
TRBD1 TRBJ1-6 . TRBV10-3 CAIRQGLNSPLHF TGTGCCATCAGACAGGGGCTTAATTCACCCCTCCACTTT
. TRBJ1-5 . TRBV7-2 CASSSGGQPQHF TGTGCCAGCAGCTCGGGGGGTCAGCCCCAGCATTTT
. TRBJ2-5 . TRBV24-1 CATSDGGTETQYF TGTGCCACCAGTGATGGAGGGACGGAGACCCAGTACTTC
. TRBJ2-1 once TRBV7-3 CASSLIVRVEMGSYNEQFF TGTGCCAGCAGCTTAATAGTGCGGGTTGAGATGGGCTCCTACAATGAGCAGTTCTTC
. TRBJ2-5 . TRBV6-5 CASSPPGAKETQYF TGTGCCAGCAGTCCCCCCGGAGCGAAAGAGACCCAGTACTTC
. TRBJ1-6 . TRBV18 CASSPLTTPVHF TGTGCCAGCTCACCCCTAACCACGCCCGTCCACTTT
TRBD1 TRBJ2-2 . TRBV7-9 CASSFAGGTGELFF TGTGCCAGCAGCTTCGCAGGGGGCACCGGGGAGCTGTTTTTT
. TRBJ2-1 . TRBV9 CASSSSRRSSYNEQFF TGTGCCAGCAGCTCCTCACGTAGGAGCTCCTACAATGAGCAGTTCTTC
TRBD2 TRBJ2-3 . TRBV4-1 CASSQDRSAGGSTQYF TGCGCCAGCAGCCAAGATAGGTCCGCGGGGGGTAGCACGCAGTATTTT
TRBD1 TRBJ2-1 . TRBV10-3 CAISEGPGTGNIGDNEQFF TGTGCCATCAGTGAGGGCCCCGGGACAGGGAATATTGGGGACAATGAGCAGTTCTTC
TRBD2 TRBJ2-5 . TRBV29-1 CSVELLTSGGAEQETQYF TGCAGCGTTGAACTCTTGACTAGCGGGGGGGCGGAACAAGAGACCCAGTACTTC
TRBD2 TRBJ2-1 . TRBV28 CASSARGGDYNEQFF TGTGCCAGCAGCGCCCGGGGGGGGGATTACAATGAGCAGTTCTTC
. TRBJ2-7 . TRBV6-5 CASSSAYEQYF TGTGCCAGCAGTTCCGCCTACGAGCAGTACTTC
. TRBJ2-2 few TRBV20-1 CSASSSVTGELFF TGCAGTGCTAGTTCGAGCGTCACCGGGGAGCTGTTTTTT
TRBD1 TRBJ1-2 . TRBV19 CASSTSGTARVGYTF TGTGCCAGTAGTACCTCCGGGACAGCAAGGGTTGGCTACACCTTC
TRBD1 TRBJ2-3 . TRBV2 CASRLTGSTDTQYF TGTGCCAGCAGGCTGACAGGGAGCACAGATACGCAGTATTTT